The 30 T cell receptor beta chains given below trace back to one sample, sequenced in a study of shared clonotypes between healthy human individuals. TCRdb keeps only in-frame clones here, not all; method: immunoSEQ multiplex PCR. The sample gives 2 million to 2.5 million clones, around 90% of which show up once; 0.37% is in the top ten. The sample was naive CD4+ T cells from PBMCs. Subset meaning: CD45RA+ positively selected. The receptors shown here come from a man aged 18 to 29 in good health. Some clones in this sample may be carry-over from other donors' samples.

The chain carries TRBV5-1 and TRBJ1-1; 7 bases fit TRBD1. Germline lookup yields CDR1 SGHRS and CDR2 YFSETQ. The V gene end was trimmed by 6 bases and the J gene end by 5 bases; junction bases not matched to a gene: 10. CDR3 length equals 14 residues. The CDR3 reads CASTRQGGGTEAFF. CDR3 DNA sequence: TGCGCCAGCACCAGACAGGGCGGGGGGACTGAAGCTTTCTTT. Based on the CDR3 plus reference TRBV5-1 and TRBJ1-1, the full variable domain is KAGVTQTPRYLIKTRGQQVTLSCSPISGHRSVSWYQQTPGQGLQFLFEYFSETQRNKGNFPGRFSGRQFSNSRSEMNVSTLELGDSALYLCASTRQGGGTEAFFGQGTRLTVV.

The chain's CDR3 is CASSRRLGGREDTQYF. The CDR3 nucleotides are TGTGCCAGCTCCAGGAGATTAGGCGGTCGGGAAGATACGCAGTATTTT. The chain couples TRBV4-2 to TRBJ2-3, with D possibly being TRBD2 (5 bases). The CDR3 is 16 amino acids. Germline CDR1 LGHNA, CDR2 YNFKEQ. Trimming stripped 8 bases from V and 5 bases from J, with 23 bases between.

The chain has TRBV5-5 and TRBJ2-7; the match to TRBD2 covers 8 bases. The CDR3 has 15 amino acids. Germline assignment: CDR1 SGHKS and CDR2 YYEKEE (reference sequence). The trim removed 0 bases at V and 0 bases at J, leaving 2 bases unmatched. CDR3 residues: CASSLGTSGSYEQYF. The CDR3 DNA is TGTGCCAGCAGCTTGGGAACTAGCGGCTCCTACGAGCAGTACTTC.

The V gene is TRBV11-3, the J gene TRBJ2-7; a possible D gene is TRBD2 (6 bases). This CDR3 is built from 19 residues. Germline V lookup: CDR1 SGHNT, CDR2 YENEEA. V was clipped by 3 bases and J by 9 bases, with 33 bases between them. Here the CDR3 reads CASSLRDSLSRPNPTRQYF. The DNA for the CDR3 is TGTGCCAGCAGCTTGAGGGACTCACTCTCCAGACCGAATCCTACGAGGCAGTACTTC.

In the case of this clone: The sample holds other DNA sequences that translate to the same CDR3. This rearrangement joins TRBV18 to TRBJ2-7, with TRBD1 identical over 7 bases. This CDR3 has 14 amino acids. V was clipped by 3 bases and J by 4 bases; unmatched bases: 6. CDR1 is KGHSH, CDR2 LQKENI, per germline. CDR3 region: CASSPRQGGYEQYF. The CDR3, as DNA: TGTGCCAGCTCACCGCGACAGGGCGGGTACGAGCAGTACTTC.

V and J are TRBV29-1 and TRBJ2-7; 10 positions match TRBD2. The V and J ends lost 3 bases and 6 bases, in that order; junction bases with no gene match: 11. The length of the CDR3 is 15 residues. Germline CDR1 is SQVTM and CDR2 is ANQGSEA. The CDR3 here is CSVDGPAGGPSEQYF. The CDR3 coding sequence is TGCAGCGTTGACGGGCCAGCGGGAGGGCCCTCCGAGCAGTACTTC.

The CDR3: CASSLPLAGATDTQYF. In DNA, the CDR3 is TGCGCCAGCAGCTTGCCCCTAGCGGGGGCCACAGATACGCAGTATTTT. J is TRBJ2-3 and V is TRBV5-1; 10 nucleotides match TRBD2. The CDR3 is made up of 16 amino acids. The germline gives CDR1 SGHRS, CDR2 YFSETQ. V was pared by 1 base and J by 2 bases, with 4 bases of the junction left unmatched.

The chain recombines TRBV19 with TRBJ1-2, with TRBD1 matching over 8 bases. Trimming cost V 9 bases and J 3 bases; bases outside gene matches: 6. CDR1 and CDR2 (germline): LNHDA, SQIVND (reference sequence). The CDR3 is 13 residues long. Here the CDR3 reads CASGRGQDYGYTF. The CDR3 DNA reads TGTGCCAGCGGCAGGGGGCAGGACTATGGCTACACCTTC.

CDR3 sequence reads: CASTPLGQGADTQYF. The CDR3 DNA sequence: TGTGCCAGTACCCCGTTGGGACAGGGGGCAGATACGCAGTATTTT. J is TRBJ2-3 and V is TRBV19; 11 bases map to TRBD1. Trimming cost V 7 bases and J 4 bases; bases outside gene matches: 7. Germline V gives CDR1 LNHDA, CDR2 SQIVND (reference sequence). The CDR3 has 15 residues.

The V call is TRBV18, the J call TRBJ1-4, with a tentative D call TRBD1 (5 bases). CDR1 KGHSH and CDR2 LQKENI come from the germline V gene. Trimming shortened V by 1 base and J by 8 bases, and 11 bases separated the two germline ends. CDR3 size: 14 residues. The CDR3: CASSPRQGQEKLFF. DNA of the CDR3: TGTGCCAGCTCACCACGTCAGGGTCAAGAAAAACTGTTTTTT. The whole variable domain, filled in from reference TRBV18 and TRBJ1-4, reads NAGVMQNPRHLVRRRGQEARLRCSPMKGHSHVYWYRQLPEEGLKFMVYLQKENIIDESGMPKERFSAEFPKEGPSILRIQQVVRGDSAAYFCASSPRQGQEKLFFGSGTQLSVL.

Turning to this clone: Additional DNA sequences in this sample encode the identical CDR3. V is TRBV19 and J is TRBJ2-7, with a possible D match to TRBD1 (5 bases). CDR3 length equals 14 residues. V lost 1 base and J 3 bases, leaving 10 bases between the germline ends. In germline, CDR1 is LNHDA, CDR2 SQIVND (reference sequence). The CDR3 protein is CASSIASGIYEQYF. The CDR3 DNA reads as TGTGCCAGTAGTATAGCTTCAGGGATCTACGAGCAGTACTTC.

The chain links TRBV9 to TRBJ2-1; 10 nucleotides line up with TRBD1. This CDR3 is built from 16 residues. Looked up from germline, CDR1 is SGDLS and CDR2 is YYNGEE. V was pared by 0 bases and J by 5 bases, with 5 bases of the junction left unmatched. CDR3 sequence (DNA): TGTGCCAGCAGCGTAGGGCCGGGACAGGGGAACAATGAGCAGTTCTTC. Residues: CASSVGPGQGNNEQFF.

V and J are TRBV5-6 and TRBJ2-5; D gene uncertain. Germline CDR1 reads SGHDT; CDR2 reads YYEEEE. V shed 9 bases and J shed 5 bases, with 17 bases lying between them. The CDR3 spans 13 residues. This CDR3 is CATRSLDRETQYF. CDR3 coding DNA: TGTGCCACTCGGAGTCTAGATCGGGAGACCCAGTACTTC.

The chain recombines TRBV9 with TRBJ2-1, with D perhaps TRBD1 (6 bases). Deletions cut 4 bases from V and 0 bases from J, with 14 bases between. There are 16 residues in the CDR3. From germline, CDR1 is SGDLS and CDR2 YYNGEE. This chain's CDR3 is CASSLHQDSSYNEQFF. The DNA of the CDR3 is TGTGCCAGCAGCCTTCATCAGGACAGCTCCTACAATGAGCAGTTCTTC.

The chain links TRBV5-6 to TRBJ2-7; TRBD1 matches 7 bases. The CDR3 is made up of 15 amino acids. Trimming removed 4 bases from V and 2 bases from J; junction bases left unmatched: 9. CDR1 is SGHDT and CDR2 is YYEEEE in the germline V gene. CDR3 coding DNA: TGTGCCAGCAGCCATAGATCGACAGGGACCTACGAGCAGTACTTC. Translation gives CASSHRSTGTYEQYF.

As for this clone: Other DNA sequences from this sample encode an identical CDR3 as well. The chain uses TRBV25-1 and TRBJ1-1; D may be TRBD1 (6 bases). The CDR3 runs to 15 residues. The V end lost 1 base, the J end lost 5 bases, and 14 bases lay between the germline ends. CDR1 MGHDK and CDR2 SYGVNS come from the germline V gene. The CDR3 protein is CASSEWGRGKTEAFF. CDR3 sequence (DNA): TGTGCCAGCAGTGAATGGGGCAGGGGAAAAACTGAAGCTTTCTTT.

This chain uses TRBV4-2 with TRBJ2-1; perhaps TRBD2 as D (6 bases). Trimming left V 0 bases short and J 0 bases short, with 21 bases between. Germline V CDR1 and CDR2: LGHNA, YNFKEQ. There are 20 residues in the CDR3. CDR3 nucleotides: TGTGCCAGCAGCCAAGATCTTGGGGGGTCACACTCGCGCTCCTACAATGAGCAGTTCTTC. Residues: CASSQDLGGSHSRSYNEQFF.

About this clone itself: The same CDR3 can be traced to other DNA sequences in this sample. V gene TRBV15 combines with J gene TRBJ2-1; possibly TRBD1 for D (6 bases). The CDR3 spans 12 residues. The germline V and J ends were trimmed by 0 bases and 10 bases, with 7 bases remaining between them. Germline values: CDR1 LNHNV, CDR2 YYDKDF (reference sequence). The DNA for the CDR3 is TGTGCCACCAGCAGAGACAGGGGCGAGCAGTTCTTC. This translates into CATSRDRGEQFF.

V is TRBV7-9 and J is TRBJ1-1; D unclear. Trimming removed 5 bases from V and 4 bases from J, with 11 bases in between. From germline, CDR1 is SEHNR and CDR2 FQNEAQ (reference sequence). This CDR3 spans 13 amino acids. The CDR3 loop reads CASSPQAGTEAFF. In DNA, the CDR3 is TGTGCCAGCAGCCCCCAGGCCGGCACTGAAGCTTTCTTT.

The chain joins TRBV9 to TRBJ2-2, with 8 bases that match TRBD1. The CDR3 contains 15 residues. CDR1 and CDR2 (germline): SGDLS, YYNGEE. V dropped 3 bases and J dropped 6; count of bases not matched to a gene: 7. CDR3 in DNA: TGTGCCAGCAGCGCCGACAGGGGTGGGTCCGGGGAGCTGTTTTTT. Protein: CASSADRGGSGELFF.

The V call is TRBV30, the J call TRBJ2-3; 11 positions match TRBD2. The junction had 3 bases not matched to a gene; V was cut back by 2 bases and J by 2 bases. The CDR3 contains 15 residues. The germline CDR1 and CDR2 sequences are GTSNPN and SVGIG (reference sequence). As DNA, the CDR3 is TGTGCCTGGAGTATAGCGGGAGGGGTCACAGATACGCAGTATTTT. This sequence encodes CAWSIAGGVTDTQYF.

This clone was picked up a small number of times. The J gene is TRBJ2-1, the V gene TRBV5-1; 7 nucleotides match TRBD2. The germline V gene encodes CDR1 SGHRS and CDR2 YFSETQ. The CDR3 has 16 residues. V was pared by 0 bases and J by 2 bases, with 5 bases of the junction left unmatched. The CDR3 reads CASSLDWTRAYNEQFF. In DNA, the CDR3 is TGCGCCAGCAGCTTGGATTGGACTAGGGCCTACAATGAGCAGTTCTTC.

J is TRBJ2-7 and V is TRBV28; TRBD1 matches 12 bases. This CDR3 spans 15 amino acids. Germline CDR1 MDHEN, CDR2 SYDVKM. V trimming: 10 bases; J trimming: 2 bases; junction bases outside the gene matches: 9. The CDR3 coding sequence is TGTGCCACCGAATTAGGGACAGGGGGCGCCTACGAGCAGTACTTC. Its translation is CATELGTGGAYEQYF.

The chain joins TRBV6-4 to TRBJ2-3; no firm D call. Germline V CDR1 and CDR2: MRHNA, SNTAGT. Trimming stripped 6 bases from V and 4 bases from J, with 17 bases between. The CDR3 contains 15 residues. The CDR3 bases are TGTGCCAGCAGCTTCACGGCCGTTCCGCCAGATACGCAGTATTTT. Its translation: CASSFTAVPPDTQYF.

V usage is TRBV11-1 and J usage is TRBJ2-5, with D unclear. Trimming pared 0 bases from V and 2 bases from J, leaving 13 bases between. The CDR3 loop spans 16 amino acids. Germline V gene sequence: CDR1 SGHAT, CDR2 FQDESV (reference sequence). This chain's CDR3 is CASSLARPVGQETQYF. As DNA, the CDR3 is TGTGCCAGCAGCTTAGCAAGGCCAGTTGGACAAGAGACCCAGTACTTC.

A note on this clone: Within the sample, other DNA sequences also encode this same CDR3. V gene TRBV6-5 combines with J gene TRBJ1-1, with TRBD1 as a possible D gene (5 bases). The CDR3 has 13 residues. Germline assignment: CDR1 MNHEY and CDR2 SVGAGI. The germline V and J ends were trimmed by 2 bases and 5 bases, with 9 bases remaining between them. The CDR3 DNA sequence: TGTGCCAGCAGTTACGGACAAGGGACTGAAGCTTTCTTT. Translation gives CASSYGQGTEAFF.

This sequence joins TRBV28 and TRBJ1-3; TRBD1 matches at 7 bases. The CDR3 is made up of 18 amino acids. V shed 5 bases and J 0 bases; nucleotides not matched to a gene: 13. CDR1 is MDHEN and CDR2 is SYDVKM in the germline V gene. The CDR3 nucleotides read TGTGCCAGCAGTACCCGGGACAGTAACCTATACTCTGGAAACACCATATATTTT. Translation gives CASSTRDSNLYSGNTIYF.

Remarks on this clone: Other nucleotide sequences from this sample produce the same CDR3. The CDR3 nucleotides read TGTGCCAGCAGCGCCCATGCCAACACTGAAGCTTTCTTT. Translating gives CASSAHANTEAFF. The V call is TRBV9, the J call TRBJ1-1; D gene uncertain. The V gene's germline CDR1 is SGDLS and CDR2 YYNGEE. This CDR3 has 13 amino acids. V dropped 3 bases and J dropped 2 bases, with 8 bases sitting between them.

This clone was found a few times. The rearrangement uses TRBV10-1 and TRBJ1-1; D possibly corresponds to TRBD1 (6 bases). The germline V gene has CDR1 WNHNN and CDR2 SYGVQD (reference sequence). Trimming removed 4 bases at V and 8 bases at J, with 11 bases between. The CDR3 has 12 residues. The CDR3 bases are TGCGCCAGCAGTGGGCCGGGGGGCGAAGCTTTCTTT. This gives the protein CASSGPGGEAFF.

About this clone itself: Other DNA sequences from this sample encode an identical CDR3 as well. V and J are TRBV28 and TRBJ2-1, with 11 bases matching TRBD1. This CDR3 is 16 amino acids long. CDR1 and CDR2 from the germline V gene are MDHEN and SYDVKM. V lost 5 bases to trimming and J lost 6 bases; unmatched junction nucleotides: 9. As DNA, the CDR3 is TGTGCCAGCAGTCCATCCGGGACAGGGGGTTTCAATGAGCAGTTCTTC. It yields the protein CASSPSGTGGFNEQFF.